Below are 14 T cell receptor beta chains sequenced from a single sample in a study of STAT5B mutations in CD4+ large granular lymphocyte leukemia. Here immunoSEQ multiplex PCR was the method, and the copy in TCRdb shows in-frame clones only, minus some. The sample lists approximately 21,000 clones; around three quarters were seen once. Sequencing was done on a sample of CD4+ T cells from blood buffy coats. The receptors stem from a human donor in good health.

The gene calls are TRBV6-5 and TRBJ2-2, with 8 bases fitting TRBD1. With V trimmed by 6 bases and J by 5 bases, 8 bases remained unmatched. The CDR3 loop spans 15 amino acids. Germline assignment: CDR1 MNHEY and CDR2 SVGAGI. CDR3 region: CASRRGQGETGELFF. In DNA form, the CDR3 reads TGTGCCAGCAGACGTGGACAGGGAGAAACCGGGGAGCTGTTTTTT.

CDR3 amino acids: CATQGLLGEKLFF. CDR3 sequence (DNA): TGTGCCACACAGGGACTCCTTGGGGAAAAACTGTTTTTT. V and J are TRBV10-3 and TRBJ1-4, with D possibly being TRBD1 (6 bases). There are 13 residues in the CDR3. Germline V gives CDR1 ENHRY, CDR2 SYGVKD. V gave up 10 bases and J gave up 8 bases, with 17 bases separating them.

The chain uses TRBV19 and TRBJ2-1; D remains unclear. This CDR3 spans 14 amino acids. Per the germline V gene, CDR1 is LNHDA and CDR2 is SQIVND (reference sequence). V lost 0 bases and J lost 5, with 8 bases in between. CDR3 DNA: TGTGCCAGTAGTATAGATTATGGGGACAATGAGCAGTTCTTC. Protein sequence: CASSIDYGDNEQFF. Looking up the rest from reference TRBV19 and TRBJ2-1 gives the full variable domain: DGGITQSPKYLFRKEGQNVTLSCEQNLNHDAMYWYRQDPGQGLRLIYYSQIVNDFQKGDIAEGYSVSREKKESFPLTVTSAQKNPTAFYLCASSIDYGDNEQFFGPGTRLTVL.

With respect to this clone: One junction end does not reproduce the germline sequence, and a read error may be involved. The chain is built from TRBV7-9 and TRBJ1-2; D unresolved. The CDR3 contains 13 residues. CDR1 and CDR2 from the germline V gene are SEHNR and FQNEAQ (reference sequence). The CDR3 loop reads CASSFSRNYGHTF. The CDR3 bases are TGTGCCAGCAGCTTTAGTAGGAACTATGGCCACACCTTC.

The CDR3 nucleotides are TGCGCCAGTGGTAAGAGGAGGTCGGCGGAGACCCAGTACTTC. Protein sequence: CASGKRRSAETQYF. The chain joins TRBV10-2 to TRBJ2-5; a weak D match, TRBD2 (5 bases). Germline loops: CDR1 WSHSY, CDR2 SAAADI. This CDR3 is 14 amino acids long. The V end was cut by 9 bases, the J end by 5 bases, with 19 bases between.

V is TRBV30 and J is TRBJ1-2, with no clear D. The V and J ends lost 5 bases and 4 bases respectively, with 23 bases between them. The CDR3 is made up of 16 amino acids. The germline V gene has CDR1 GTSNPN and CDR2 SVGIG (reference sequence). The CDR3 region has the DNA TGTGCCTGGGGCGGAGGGTTGGGAGACGCTATCTATGGCTACACCTTC. Protein: CAWGGGLGDAIYGYTF. The full variable domain, in which reference TRBV30 and TRBJ1-2 provide the parts outside the CDR3, is SQTIHQWPATLVQPVGSPLSLECTVEGTSNPNLYWYRQAAGRGLQLLFYSVGIGQISSEVPQNLSASRPQDRQFILSSKKLLLSDSGFYLCAWGGGLGDAIYGYTFGSGTRLTVV.

V usage is TRBV6-5 and J usage is TRBJ1-2, with D possibly TRBD1 on 5 matching bases. Germline values: CDR1 MNHEY, CDR2 SVGAGI. The CDR3 consists of 15 residues. V lost 7 bases to trimming and J lost 3 bases, with 18 bases between them. The CDR3 nucleotides read TGTGCCAGCAAAAAATTCCAGGGACCGGACTATGGCTACACCTTC. Its protein product is CASKKFQGPDYGYTF.

V is TRBV7-9 and J is TRBJ2-3, with D possibly TRBD2 on 6 matching bases. Trimming stripped 2 bases from V and 3 bases from J, with 9 bases between. The CDR3 covers 14 residues. The V gene's germline CDR1 is SEHNR and CDR2 FQNEAQ (reference sequence). For the CDR3, the DNA is TGTGCCAGCAGCTTAAATGGGGGGACAGATACGCAGTATTTT. This gives the protein CASSLNGGTDTQYF.

This chain connects TRBV7-6 to TRBJ1-2; TRBD1 matches 10 bases. Germline V CDR1 and CDR2: SGHVS, FNYEAQ. V lost 5 bases and J lost 1; bases outside the gene matches: 16. CDR3 size: 19 residues. The CDR3 loop reads CASSLDRGYRTSGNYGYTF. CDR3 bases: TGTGCCAGCAGCCTGGACAGGGGGTACCGAACCTCGGGTAACTATGGCTACACCTTC.

The chain recombines TRBV10-3 with TRBJ2-5, with unresolved D. The CDR3 is 12 amino acids. The V gene lost 3 bases and the J gene lost 7 bases, with 9 bases spanning the gap. Germline V gene lookup returns CDR1 ENHRY and CDR2 SYGVKD. The CDR3 loop reads CAISDGPATQYF. CDR3 DNA: TGTGCCATCAGTGACGGCCCGGCGACCCAGTACTTC.

This clone was seen more than once but under ten times. CDR3 in DNA: TGCGCCAGCAGTGATGGGACCGGCTACGAGCAGTACTTC. This translates into CASSDGTGYEQYF. The chain carries TRBV10-1 and TRBJ2-7, with D perhaps TRBD1 or TRBD2 (5 bases each). CDR1 is WNHNN and CDR2 is SYGVQD in the germline V gene (reference sequence). The germline V and J ends were trimmed by 3 bases and 3 bases, with 9 bases remaining between them. The CDR3 is 13 amino acids.

This clone has just one count. The chain couples TRBV30 to TRBJ1-5, with TRBD1 matching over 8 bases. Germline V gene sequence: CDR1 GTSNPN, CDR2 SVGIG (reference sequence). CDR3 length: 13 amino acids. J was trimmed by 7 bases and V by 5 bases; bases with no gene match: 7. CDR3 DNA: TGTGCCTGGGGAACAGGGGGAGGGCAGCCCCAGCATTTT. Translating gives CAWGTGGGQPQHF.

CDR3 loop: CASSIPGGVAGTDGANVLTF. For the CDR3, the DNA is TGTGCCAGTAGTATTCCCGGAGGGGTAGCGGGAACTGATGGGGCCAACGTCCTGACTTTC. This sequence joins TRBV19 and TRBJ2-6; 8 nucleotides line up with TRBD2. This CDR3 is built from 20 residues. Germline values: CDR1 LNHDA, CDR2 SQIVND (reference sequence). Trimming took 3 bases from V and 3 from J; bases not matched to a gene: 16. The full variable domain, its missing parts supplied by reference TRBV19 and TRBJ2-6, is DGGITQSPKYLFRKEGQNVTLSCEQNLNHDAMYWYRQDPGQGLRLIYYSQIVNDFQKGDIAEGYSVSREKKESFPLTVTSAQKNPTAFYLCASSIPGGVAGTDGANVLTFGAGSRLTVL.

The chain joins TRBV5-1 to TRBJ2-2; D gene uncertain. Germline loops: CDR1 SGHRS, CDR2 YFSETQ. V lost 2 bases and J lost 4, with 12 bases in between. CDR3 size: 15 residues. The CDR3 sequence: CASSLQRPATGELFF. The CDR3 nucleotides are TGCGCCAGCAGCTTACAGAGGCCGGCCACCGGGGAGCTGTTTTTT.